This TCR beta chain originates from a study of cytomegalovirus exposure and HLA in healthy donors. Broader study findings: A missense variant in DCLRE1C was later tied to TCR beta V- and J-gene trimming. Most TCRs appeared rarely, but some public TCRs recurred in many donors. The Asian-associated ancestry cluster reportedly had fewer N-insertions than the approximately 670-donor mean in a later analysis.

Comments on this clone: Antigen: not known.

60 Vbeta and 13 Jbeta primers were used in PCR. Profiled with immunoSEQ multiplex PCR; TCRdb holds only in-frame clones, not every one. The table includes approximately 200,000 clones, 79% detected once. This receptor was identified in a young woman in good health and CMV-seropositive. Sequencing was carried out using PBMCs.

The CDR3 DNA reads TGTGCCAGCAGCGAGCCCCGGGACTACCTTCGGGTCAATGAGCAGTTCTTC. It translates to CASSEPRDYLRVNEQFF. The chain uses TRBV5-6 and TRBJ2-1, with 7 positions matching TRBD2. CDR1 is SGHDT, CDR2 YYEEEE, per germline. V lost 4 bases, J lost 6 bases, and 16 bases stayed unmatched. The CDR3 is made up of 17 amino acids.